This T cell receptor (beta chain) is from a study of blood T cell repertoires in COVID-19 (dated by TCRdb to the early 2020s). Background on the whole study: Samples from collaborators originated in the United States, Italy and Spain and spanned both the acute and convalescent phases of COVID-19. The material from the prospective study consisted of cDNA or gDNA derived from T cells, B-cell-depleted T cells, or PBMCs. The dataset comprised deeply sampled blood TCRbeta repertoires from subjects exposed to, actively infected with, or recovered from COVID-19. A freely available public database, intended as a resource for researchers studying the immune response to SARS-CoV-2, is where the repertoires were released. Samples came from the ongoing ImmuneRACE study (first 160 participants) plus 1,254 subjects from 6 global collaborators. The sample metadata nearly always contained a de-identified subject ID, COVID-19 status, age in years and sex. Where available, HLA class I and class II types were taken from metadata supplied by the sample provider and were not determined by assay-based typing. General findings and caveats noted by the study authors: How much clinical and demographic metadata was included differed by source and by participant, and the metadata was provided uncurated.

About this clone itself: Its antigen remains unidentified. One base away there is no much larger clone; base qualities are not given.

At one collaborating source in Seattle, patients were enrolled during active infection and were followed longitudinally through the course of disease. Collaborating institutions collected whole blood in K2EDTA tubes following their own protocols. For TCRbeta analysis, collaborator samples were shipped as frozen whole blood, as isolated PBMCs, or as DNA extracted from either sample type. CDR1 and CDR2, looked up from the germline V gene, are MNHEY and SVGAGI. From the cysteine through the phenylalanine, the CDR3 covers 15 amino acids. Only the CDR3 DNA is retained, 45 bases long and in frame from the first base. V is shortened by 4 bases, J by 0 bases, and the region joining them spans 10 bases. TCRbeta CDR3 regions were amplified from genomic DNA by means of the immunoSEQ Assay, a bias-controlled multiplex PCR. On the study's bioinformatics: Nucleated cell counts per sample were estimated from amplification of reference gene primers within the assay. Sequence reads were collapsed and filtered to measure the absolute abundance of every unique TCRbeta CDR3 rearrangement. For each sample, productive Simpson clonality was calculated as the square root of Simpson's diversity index across productive rearrangements. TCRdb stores this immuneACCESS table with in-frame sequences only. Part of the clones is absent; in the studies checked, under half of the shortfall reflects unresolved V genes, and no reason is known for the rest. V, J and clone size derive from that table, while D and trimming were established from the DNA sequence. This sample gives roughly 140,000 clones in total; roughly 85% of them show up just once. 8% to 9% of the sample belongs to the ten largest clones.

The sequence joins TRBV6-5 to TRBJ2-4; there is no confident call for the D gene. The sequenced material came from peripheral blood. This TCR was recovered from a woman aged 55-70 years with COVID-19, enrolled during active disease. The nucleotides are TGTGCCAGCAGTTCCCCCTCCGGAGCCAAAAACATTCAGTACTTC. Its coded protein is CASSSPSGAKNIQYF.